This T cell receptor (beta chain) was documented in a study of beta chain features in type 1 diabetes. This clone was seen more than once but under ten times. Its cognate antigen is unknown. Germline CDR1 and CDR2: SQVTM and ANQGSEA. This CDR3 has 13 residues. V trimming: 6 bases; J trimming: 5 bases; junction bases outside the gene matches: 7. Reverse transcribing all isolated RNA meant expressed TCRB transcripts were sequenced. Generated by immunoSEQ multiplex PCR, the TCRdb table keeps only in-frame clones and is missing some. The sample has nearly 350,000 clones, approximately 10% seen once; the top ten hold around 1%. The study's findings and limits: When VDJ junctions were examined, type 1 diabetes patients showed fewer insertions and more deletions. Among patients, naive, central memory and Treg TCRB repertoires appeared more similar than among healthy donors. A possible short-template PCR bias applies equally to patients and controls. Moderate yet significant TCRB CDR3 shortening was seen in Type 1 diabetes patients in all four CD4+ subsets.

The gene calls are TRBV29-1 and TRBJ2-7; TRBD1 agrees at 10 bases. The sequenced sample consisted of central memory CD4+ T cells from blood. This TCR came from a man aged 25 to 40 with type 1 diabetes. CDR3 nucleotide sequence: TGCAGCGTGACCGGGACAGGGGTCAACGAGCAGTACTTC. This translates into CSVTGTGVNEQYF.